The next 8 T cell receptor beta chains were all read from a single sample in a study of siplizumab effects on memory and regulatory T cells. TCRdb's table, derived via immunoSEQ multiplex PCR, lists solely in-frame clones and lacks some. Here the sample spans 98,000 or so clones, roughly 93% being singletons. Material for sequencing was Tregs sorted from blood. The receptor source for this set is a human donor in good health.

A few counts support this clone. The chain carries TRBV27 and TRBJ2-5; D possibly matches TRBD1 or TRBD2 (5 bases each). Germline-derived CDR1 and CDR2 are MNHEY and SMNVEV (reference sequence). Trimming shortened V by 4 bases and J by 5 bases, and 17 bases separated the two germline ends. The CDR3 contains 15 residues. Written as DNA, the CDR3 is TGTGCCAGCAGTTCTCAACTAGGGGCAGGGGAGACCCAGTACTTC. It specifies CASSSQLGAGETQYF.

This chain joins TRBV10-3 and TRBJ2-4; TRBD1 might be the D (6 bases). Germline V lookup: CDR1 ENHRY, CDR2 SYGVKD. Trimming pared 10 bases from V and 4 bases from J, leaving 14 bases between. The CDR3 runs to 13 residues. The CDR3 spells CATRPGQKNIQYF. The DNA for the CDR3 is TGTGCCACCCGACCGGGACAAAAAAACATTCAGTACTTC.

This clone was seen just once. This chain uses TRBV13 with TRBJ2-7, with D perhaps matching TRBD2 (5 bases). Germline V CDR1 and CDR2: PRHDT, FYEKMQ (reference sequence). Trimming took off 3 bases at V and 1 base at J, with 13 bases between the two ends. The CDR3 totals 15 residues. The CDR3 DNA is TGTGCCAGCAGCTTCGGTCTAGCTGATTCCTACGAGCAGTACTTC. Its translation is CASSFGLADSYEQYF.

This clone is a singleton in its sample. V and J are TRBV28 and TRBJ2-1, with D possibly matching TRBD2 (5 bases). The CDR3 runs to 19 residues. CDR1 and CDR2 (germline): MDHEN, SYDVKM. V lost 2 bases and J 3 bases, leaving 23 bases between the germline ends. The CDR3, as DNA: TGTGCCAGCAGTTTACCCCCCCAAACTAGGATCTCAGGCTACAATGAGCAGTTCTTC. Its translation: CASSLPPQTRISGYNEQFF.

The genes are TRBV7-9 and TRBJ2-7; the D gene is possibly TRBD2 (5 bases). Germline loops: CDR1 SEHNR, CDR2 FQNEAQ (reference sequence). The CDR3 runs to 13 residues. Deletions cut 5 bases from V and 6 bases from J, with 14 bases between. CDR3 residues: CASSPGIRIEQYF. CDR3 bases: TGTGCCAGCAGCCCCGGGATCCGCATCGAGCAGTACTTC. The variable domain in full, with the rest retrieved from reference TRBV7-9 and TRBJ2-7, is DTGVSQNPRHKITKRGQNVTFRCDPISEHNRLYWYRQTLGQGPEFLTYFQNEAQLEKSRLLSDRFSAERPKGSFSTLEIQRTEQGDSAMYLCASSPGIRIEQYFGPGTRLTVT.

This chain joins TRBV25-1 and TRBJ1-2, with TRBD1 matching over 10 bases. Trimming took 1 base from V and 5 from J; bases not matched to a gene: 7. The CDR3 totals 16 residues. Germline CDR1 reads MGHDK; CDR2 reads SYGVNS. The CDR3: CASSEWLGQGRYGYTF. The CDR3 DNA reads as TGTGCCAGCAGTGAATGGTTGGGACAGGGGCGATATGGCTACACCTTC.

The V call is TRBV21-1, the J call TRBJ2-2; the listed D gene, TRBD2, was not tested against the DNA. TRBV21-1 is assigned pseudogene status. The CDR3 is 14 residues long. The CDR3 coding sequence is TGTGCCAGCAGCACACGGGGGAACACCGGGGAGCTGTTTTTT. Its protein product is CASSTRGNTGELFF.

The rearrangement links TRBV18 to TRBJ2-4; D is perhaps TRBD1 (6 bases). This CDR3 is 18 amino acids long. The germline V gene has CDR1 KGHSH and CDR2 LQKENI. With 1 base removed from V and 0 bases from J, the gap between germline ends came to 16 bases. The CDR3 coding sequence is TGTGCCAGCTCACCACGGACCGACAGGTCAGCAGCCAAAAACATTCAGTACTTC. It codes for CASSPRTDRSAAKNIQYF. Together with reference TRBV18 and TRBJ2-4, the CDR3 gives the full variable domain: NAGVMQNPRHLVRRRGQEARLRCSPMKGHSHVYWYRQLPEEGLKFMVYLQKENIIDESGMPKERFSAEFPKEGPSILRIQQVVRGDSAAYFCASSPRTDRSAAKNIQYFGAGTRLSVL.